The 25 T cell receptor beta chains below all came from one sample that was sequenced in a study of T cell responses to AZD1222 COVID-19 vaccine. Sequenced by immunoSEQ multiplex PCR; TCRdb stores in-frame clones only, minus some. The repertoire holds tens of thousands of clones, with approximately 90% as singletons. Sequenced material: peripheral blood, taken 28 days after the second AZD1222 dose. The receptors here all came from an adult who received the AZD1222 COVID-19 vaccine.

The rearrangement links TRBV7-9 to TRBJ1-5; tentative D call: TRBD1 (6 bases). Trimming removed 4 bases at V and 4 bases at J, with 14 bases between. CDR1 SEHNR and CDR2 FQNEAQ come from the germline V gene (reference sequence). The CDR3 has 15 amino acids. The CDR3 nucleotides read TGTGCCAGCAGCTCGACAACGGACAGAAATCAGCCCCAGCATTTT. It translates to CASSSTTDRNQPQHF.

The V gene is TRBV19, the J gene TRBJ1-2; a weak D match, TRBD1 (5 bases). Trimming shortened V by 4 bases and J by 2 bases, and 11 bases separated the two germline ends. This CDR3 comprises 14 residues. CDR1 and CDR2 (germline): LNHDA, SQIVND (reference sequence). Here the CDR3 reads CASSTDRINYGYTF. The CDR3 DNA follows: TGTGCCAGTAGTACCGACAGAATCAACTATGGCTACACCTTC. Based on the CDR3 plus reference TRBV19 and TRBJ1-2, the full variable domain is DGGITQSPKYLFRKEGQNVTLSCEQNLNHDAMYWYRQDPGQGLRLIYYSQIVNDFQKGDIAEGYSVSREKKESFPLTVTSAQKNPTAFYLCASSTDRINYGYTFGSGTRLTVV.

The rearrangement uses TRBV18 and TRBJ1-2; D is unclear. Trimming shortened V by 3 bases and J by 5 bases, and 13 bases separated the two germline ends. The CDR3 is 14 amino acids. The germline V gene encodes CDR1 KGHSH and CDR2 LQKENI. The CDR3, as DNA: TGTGCCAGCTCACCCGATCCCGACCCATATGGCTACACCTTC. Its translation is CASSPDPDPYGYTF.

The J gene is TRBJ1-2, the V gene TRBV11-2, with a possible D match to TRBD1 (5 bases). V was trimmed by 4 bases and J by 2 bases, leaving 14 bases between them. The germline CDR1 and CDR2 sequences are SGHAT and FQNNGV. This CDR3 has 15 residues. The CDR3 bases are TGTGCCAGCAGCTCCTTCCTCGGGGCGAACTATGGCTACACCTTC. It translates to CASSSFLGANYGYTF.

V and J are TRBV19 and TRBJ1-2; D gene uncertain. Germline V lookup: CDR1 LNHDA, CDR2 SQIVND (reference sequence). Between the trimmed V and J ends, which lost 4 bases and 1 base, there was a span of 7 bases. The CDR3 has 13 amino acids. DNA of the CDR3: TGTGCCAGTAGTACGGACGATAACTATGGCTACACCTTC. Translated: CASSTDDNYGYTF.

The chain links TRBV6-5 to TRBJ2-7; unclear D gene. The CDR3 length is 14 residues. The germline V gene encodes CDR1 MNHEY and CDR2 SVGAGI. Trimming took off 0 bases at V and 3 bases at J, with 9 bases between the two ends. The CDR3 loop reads CASSYSSGDYEQYF. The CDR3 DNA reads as TGTGCCAGCAGTTACTCGAGTGGGGACTACGAGCAGTACTTC.

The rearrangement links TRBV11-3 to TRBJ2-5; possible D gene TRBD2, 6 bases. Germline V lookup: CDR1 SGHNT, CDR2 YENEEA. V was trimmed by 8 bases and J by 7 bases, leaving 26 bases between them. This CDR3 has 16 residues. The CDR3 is CASSYGGSVDPRTQYF. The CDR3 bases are TGTGCCAGCTCCTATGGAGGGTCTGTGGACCCTCGGACCCAGTACTTC. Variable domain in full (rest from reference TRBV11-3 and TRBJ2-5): EAGVVQSPRYKIIEKKQPVAFWCNPISGHNTLYWYLQNLGQGPELLIRYENEEAVDDSQLPKDRFSAERLKGVDSTLKIQPAELGDSAVYLCASSYGGSVDPRTQYFGPGTRLLVL.

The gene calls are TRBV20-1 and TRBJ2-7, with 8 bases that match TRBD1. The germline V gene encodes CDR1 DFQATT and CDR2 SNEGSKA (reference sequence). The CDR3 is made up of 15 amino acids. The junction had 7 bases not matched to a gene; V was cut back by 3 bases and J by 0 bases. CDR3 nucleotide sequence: TGCAGTGCTAGTGACAGGGGAAGGCTCTCCTACGAGCAGTACTTC. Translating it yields CSASDRGRLSYEQYF.

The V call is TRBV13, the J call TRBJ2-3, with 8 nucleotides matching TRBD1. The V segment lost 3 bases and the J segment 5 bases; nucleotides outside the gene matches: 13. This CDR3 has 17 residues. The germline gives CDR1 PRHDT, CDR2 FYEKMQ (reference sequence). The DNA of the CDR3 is TGTGCCAGCAGCTTGCTATCCAGGGGGCTATTTGGAGATACGCAGTATTTT. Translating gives CASSLLSRGLFGDTQYF.

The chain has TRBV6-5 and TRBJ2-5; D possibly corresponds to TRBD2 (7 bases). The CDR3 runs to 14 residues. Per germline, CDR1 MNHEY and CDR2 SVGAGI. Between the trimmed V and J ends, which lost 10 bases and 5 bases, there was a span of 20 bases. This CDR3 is CATCQGRGGETQYF. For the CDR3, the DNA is TGTGCCACCTGTCAGGGGAGGGGTGGGGAGACCCAGTACTTC.

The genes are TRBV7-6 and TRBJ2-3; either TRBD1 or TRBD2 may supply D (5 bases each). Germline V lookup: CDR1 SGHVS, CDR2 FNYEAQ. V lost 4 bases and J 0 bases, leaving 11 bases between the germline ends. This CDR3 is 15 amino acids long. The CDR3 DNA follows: TGTGCCAGCAGCTCGGGGCTACCCAGCACAGATACGCAGTATTTT. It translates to CASSSGLPSTDTQYF.

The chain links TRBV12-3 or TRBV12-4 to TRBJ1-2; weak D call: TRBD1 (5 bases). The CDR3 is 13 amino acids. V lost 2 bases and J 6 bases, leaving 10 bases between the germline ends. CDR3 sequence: CASSLLLRDGYTF. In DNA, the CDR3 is TGTGCCAGCAGTTTACTGCTCAGGGATGGCTACACCTTC.

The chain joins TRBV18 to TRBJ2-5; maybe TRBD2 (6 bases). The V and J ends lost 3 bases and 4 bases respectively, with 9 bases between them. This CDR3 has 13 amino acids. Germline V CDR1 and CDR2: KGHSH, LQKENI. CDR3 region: CASSPGGRETQYF. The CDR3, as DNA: TGTGCCAGCTCACCCGGGGGTCGAGAGACCCAGTACTTC.

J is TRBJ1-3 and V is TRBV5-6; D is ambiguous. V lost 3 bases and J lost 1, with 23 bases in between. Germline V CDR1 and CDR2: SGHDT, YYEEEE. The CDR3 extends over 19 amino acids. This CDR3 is CASSSRWWRRADSGNTIYF. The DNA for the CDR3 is TGTGCCAGCAGCTCGCGTTGGTGGCGGAGGGCGGATTCTGGAAACACCATATATTTT. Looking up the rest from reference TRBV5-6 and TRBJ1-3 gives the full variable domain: DAGVTQSPTHLIKTRGQQVTLRCSPKSGHDTVSWYQQALGQGPQFIFQYYEEEERQRGNFPDRFSGHQFPNYSSELNVNALLLGDSALYLCASSSRWWRRADSGNTIYFGEGSWLTVV.

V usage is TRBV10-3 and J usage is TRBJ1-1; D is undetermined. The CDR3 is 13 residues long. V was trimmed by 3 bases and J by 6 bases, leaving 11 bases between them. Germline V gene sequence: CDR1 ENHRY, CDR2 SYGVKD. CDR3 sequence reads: CAISDHGTSEAFF. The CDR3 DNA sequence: TGTGCCATCAGTGACCACGGTACCTCTGAAGCTTTCTTT.

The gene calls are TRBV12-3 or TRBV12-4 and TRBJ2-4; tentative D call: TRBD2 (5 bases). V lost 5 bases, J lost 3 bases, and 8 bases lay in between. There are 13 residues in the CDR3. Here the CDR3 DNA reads TGTGCCAGCAGTGGAGGAGTCAAAAACATTCAGTACTTC. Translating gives CASSGGVKNIQYF.

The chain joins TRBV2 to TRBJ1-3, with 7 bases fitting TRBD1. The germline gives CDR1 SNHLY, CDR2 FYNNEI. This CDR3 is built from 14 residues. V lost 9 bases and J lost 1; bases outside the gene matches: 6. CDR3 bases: TGTGCCAGAGGGGCAGGGGGATCTGGAAACACCATATATTTT. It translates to CARGAGGSGNTIYF.

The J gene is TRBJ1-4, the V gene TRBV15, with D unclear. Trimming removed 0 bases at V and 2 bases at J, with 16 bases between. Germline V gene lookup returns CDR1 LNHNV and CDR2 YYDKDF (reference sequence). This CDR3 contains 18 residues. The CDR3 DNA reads TGTGCCACCAGCAGAGATAGAGTCGCGACGGGGACTAATGAAAAACTGTTTTTT. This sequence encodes CATSRDRVATGTNEKLFF.

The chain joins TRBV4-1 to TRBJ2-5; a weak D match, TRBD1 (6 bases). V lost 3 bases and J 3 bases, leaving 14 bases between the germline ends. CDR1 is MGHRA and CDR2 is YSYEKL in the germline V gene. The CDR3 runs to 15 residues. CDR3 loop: CASSQTQGFKETQYF. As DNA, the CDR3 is TGCGCCAGCAGCCAGACACAGGGATTCAAAGAGACCCAGTACTTC.

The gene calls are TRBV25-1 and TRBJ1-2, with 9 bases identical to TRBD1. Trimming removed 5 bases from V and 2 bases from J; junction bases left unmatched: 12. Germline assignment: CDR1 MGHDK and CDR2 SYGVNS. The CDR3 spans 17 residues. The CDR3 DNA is TGTGCCAGCAGTATGGGGGGACAGGGTGGAATAAACTATGGCTACACCTTC. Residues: CASSMGGQGGINYGYTF.

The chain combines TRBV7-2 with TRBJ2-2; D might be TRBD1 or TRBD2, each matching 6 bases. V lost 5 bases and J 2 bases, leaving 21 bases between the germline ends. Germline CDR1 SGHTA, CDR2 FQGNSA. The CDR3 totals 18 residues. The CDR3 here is CASSRRGGFYGNTGELFF. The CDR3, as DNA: TGTGCCAGCAGCCGGAGAGGGGGGTTCTATGGTAACACCGGGGAGCTGTTTTTT.

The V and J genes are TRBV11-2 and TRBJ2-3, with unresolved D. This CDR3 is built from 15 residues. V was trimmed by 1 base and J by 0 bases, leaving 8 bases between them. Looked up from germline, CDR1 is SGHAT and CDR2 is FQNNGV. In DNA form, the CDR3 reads TGTGCCAGCAGCTTAGTAGGGCCTAGCACAGATACGCAGTATTTT. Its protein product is CASSLVGPSTDTQYF. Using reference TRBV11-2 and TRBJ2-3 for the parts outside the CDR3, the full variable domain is EAGVAQSPRYKIIEKRQSVAFWCNPISGHATLYWYQQILGQGPKLLIQFQNNGVVDDSQLPKDRFSAERLKGVDSTLKIQPAKLEDSAVYLCASSLVGPSTDTQYFGPGTRLTVL.

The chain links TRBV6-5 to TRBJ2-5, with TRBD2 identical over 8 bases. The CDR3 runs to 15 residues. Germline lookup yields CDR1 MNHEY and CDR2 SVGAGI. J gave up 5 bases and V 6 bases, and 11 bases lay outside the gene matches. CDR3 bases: TGTGCCAGCAGAAAAGGCGGGGGGAGCCGGGAGACCCAGTACTTC. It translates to CASRKGGGSRETQYF.

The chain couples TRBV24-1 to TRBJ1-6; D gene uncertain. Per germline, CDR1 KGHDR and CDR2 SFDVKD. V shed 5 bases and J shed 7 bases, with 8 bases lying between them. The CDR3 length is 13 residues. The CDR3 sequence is CATSGGWNSPLHF. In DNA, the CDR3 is TGTGCCACCAGTGGAGGGTGGAATTCACCCCTCCACTTT.

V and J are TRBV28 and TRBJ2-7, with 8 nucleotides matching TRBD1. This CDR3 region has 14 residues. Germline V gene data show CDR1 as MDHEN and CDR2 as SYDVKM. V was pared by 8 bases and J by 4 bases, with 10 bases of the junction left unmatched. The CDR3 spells CASGRGRREYEQYF. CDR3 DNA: TGTGCCAGCGGCAGGGGGCGCCGCGAGTACGAGCAGTACTTC.